This is a list of T cell receptor beta chains from one sample in a study of technical replicates of blood from a few donors. Profiled with immunoSEQ multiplex PCR; TCRdb holds only in-frame clones, not every one. This table has 100,000 or so clones, about 94% appearing once. The sample was T cells isolated from PBMCs. These receptors were collected from a human donor in good health. Both conserved end residues are part of each CDR3. D genes are given only for firm matches. For some rows the clone size is stated as once, few or many, or as a class when expanded; others skip it.

abundance	v_gene	d_gene	j_gene	CDR3nt	CDR3aa
once	TRBV9	.	TRBJ1-1	TGTGCCAGCAGCGTAGCCTCAACCGCCGGGAATGGGAACACTGAAGCTTTCTTT	CASSVASTAGNGNTEAFF
.	TRBV6-1	.	TRBJ1-1	TGTGCCAGCAGTAAGCAGGGTCCCAACACTGAAGCTTTCTTT	CASSKQGPNTEAFF
.	TRBV5-1	.	TRBJ2-6	TGCGCCAGCAGATCTGACAGCCTCCAAACGGGGGCCAACGTCCTGACTTTC	CASRSDSLQTGANVLTF
.	TRBV7-9	TRBD1	TRBJ1-3	TGTGCCAGCAGCCCCCGGACAGGGGCTGGAAACACCATATATTTT	CASSPRTGAGNTIYF
once	TRBV12-5	.	TRBJ2-7	TGTGCTAGTGGTCCCGGTCAGCCTAGCGATTACGAGCAGTACTTC	CASGPGQPSDYEQYF
.	TRBV5-1	TRBD2	TRBJ2-2	TGCGCCAGCAGCTTGAGCCTAGCGGGGGCGAACACCGGGGAGCTGTTTTTT	CASSLSLAGANTGELFF
few	TRBV29-1	.	TRBJ1-4	TGCAGCGTTGATGAGACAGGAGATGAAAAACTGTTTTTT	CSVDETGDEKLFF
few	TRBV11-3	TRBD1	TRBJ2-1	TGTGCCAGCAGCGCTGAAACGGGACAGGGCTCTATTGGTGCGTACAATGAGCAGTTCTTC	CASSAETGQGSIGAYNEQFF
.	TRBV5-6	TRBD2	TRBJ2-7	TGTGCCAGCAGCTTGAGTAGCGGGGGGACCTACGAGCAGTACTTC	CASSLSSGGTYEQYF
.	TRBV7-2	.	TRBJ1-4	TGTGCCAGCAGCTCTCTGGCGGGGAATGAAAAACTGTTTTTT	CASSSLAGNEKLFF
.	TRBV4-1	TRBD1	TRBJ2-7	TGCGCCAGCAGCCAACCGGGACAGGTCCGAGAGCAGTACTTC	CASSQPGQVREQYF